Shown below are 6 T cell receptor beta chains from a single sample sequenced in a study of blood T cell repertoires in COVID-19. The assay was immunoSEQ multiplex PCR, and TCRdb's table has in-frame clones only and misses some. The data hold some 320,000 clones, with approximately 81% observed a single time. Sequenced material: PBMCs or T cells enriched from blood (not recorded which). The origin of the receptors is a woman aged 25 to 45 who had been exposed to COVID-19.

V is TRBV3-1 (or the pseudogene TRBV3-2) and J is TRBJ1-4; weak D call: TRBD1 (6 bases). This CDR3 spans 14 amino acids. Germline V gene sequence: CDR1 LGHDT, CDR2 YNNKEL (reference sequence). The germline V and J ends were trimmed by 4 bases and 13 bases, with 19 bases remaining between them. The CDR3 loop reads CASSLGDRDTGLFF. The CDR3 coding sequence is TGTGCCAGCAGCCTGGGGGACCGGGACACTGGACTGTTTTTT.

The chain employs TRBV2 and TRBJ1-2, with TRBD1 matching over 7 bases. Germline trimming cut 6 bases from V and 5 bases from J; bases unmatched to any gene: 12. The CDR3 is 15 amino acids. Germline loops: CDR1 SNHLY, CDR2 FYNNEI. CDR3 DNA sequence: TGTGCCAGCAGCATTCACCCGGGACAGAGATATGGCTACACCTTC. As protein: CASSIHPGQRYGYTF.

This clone has more than one count but fewer than ten. V and J are TRBV15 and TRBJ1-1; a weak D match, TRBD1 (5 bases). Germline values: CDR1 LNHNV, CDR2 YYDKDF (reference sequence). The CDR3 loop spans 15 amino acids. V lost 1 base and J lost 5, with 14 bases in between. For the CDR3, the DNA is TGTGCCACCAGCAGAGGGGGGGTTCTCTCGACTGAAGCTTTCTTT. Its translation is CATSRGGVLSTEAFF.

This clone was seen a single time. CDR3 nucleotides: TGTGCCAGCTCACCTCCGGGACAGACTAATTCACCCCTCCACTTT. Amino acids: CASSPPGQTNSPLHF. V gene TRBV18 combines with J gene TRBJ1-6; the match to TRBD1 covers 7 bases. Germline loops: CDR1 KGHSH, CDR2 LQKENI. The V segment lost 3 bases and the J segment 6 bases; nucleotides outside the gene matches: 5. The CDR3 runs to 15 residues.

The chain recombines TRBV10-3 with TRBJ1-2, with unresolved D. The CDR3 spans 17 residues. CDR1 and CDR2 (germline): ENHRY, SYGVKD. V lost 0 bases and J 0 bases, leaving 14 bases between the germline ends. The DNA for the CDR3 is TGTGCCATCAGTGAGTCGGTAGCGACCCGGTCTAACTATGGCTACACCTTC. Amino acid sequence: CAISESVATRSNYGYTF.

The chain has TRBV5-1 and TRBJ1-1; D is unresolved. Germline loops: CDR1 SGHRS, CDR2 YFSETQ. CDR3 length: 13 amino acids. V lost 2 bases and J 2 bases, leaving 7 bases between the germline ends. CDR3 sequence: CASSFTVNTEAFF. The CDR3 nucleotides are TGCGCCAGCAGCTTTACAGTAAACACTGAAGCTTTCTTT.